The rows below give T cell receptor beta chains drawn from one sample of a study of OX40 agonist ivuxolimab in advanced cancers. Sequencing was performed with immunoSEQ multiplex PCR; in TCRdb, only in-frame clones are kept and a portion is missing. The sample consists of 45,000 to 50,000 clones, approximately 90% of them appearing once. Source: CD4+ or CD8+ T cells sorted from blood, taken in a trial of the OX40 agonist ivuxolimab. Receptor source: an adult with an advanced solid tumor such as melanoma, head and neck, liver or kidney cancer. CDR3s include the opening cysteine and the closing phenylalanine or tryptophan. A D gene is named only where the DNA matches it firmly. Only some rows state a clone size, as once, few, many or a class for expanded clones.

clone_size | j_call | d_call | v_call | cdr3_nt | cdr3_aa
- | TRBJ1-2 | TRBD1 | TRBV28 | TGTGCCAGCAGTTTAAATACCAGGGGGAAGAAGTTTGGCTACACCTTC | CASSLNTRGKKFGYTF
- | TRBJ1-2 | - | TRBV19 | TGTGCCAGCCGGGGTGGTGGCTACACCTTC | CASRGGGYTF
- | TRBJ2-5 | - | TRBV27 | TGTGCCAGCAAGGCTCGCACAGGACCGAGGGGGGAGACCCAGTACTTC | CASKARTGPRGETQYF
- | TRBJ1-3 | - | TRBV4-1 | TGCGCCAGCAGCCAAGAACGGAGCTCTGGAAACACCATATATTTT | CASSQERSSGNTIYF
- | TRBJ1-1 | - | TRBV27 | TGTGCCAGCAGTTCCTCGGACAGACATGAAGCTTTCTTT | CASSSSDRHEAFF
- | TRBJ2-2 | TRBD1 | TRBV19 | TGTGCCAGTATGGAGACAGGGGGCCCCGGGGAGCTGTTTTTT | CASMETGGPGELFF
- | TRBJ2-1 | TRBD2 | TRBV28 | TGTGCCAGCAGTCCTGGACTAGCGGAGGTGGGGCGGCAGTTCTTC | CASSPGLAEVGRQFF
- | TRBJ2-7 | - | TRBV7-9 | TGTGCCAGCAGTTACGACCGTAACGCGTACTTC | CASSYDRNAYF
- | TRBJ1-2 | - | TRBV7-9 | TGTGCCAGCAGCTTAGCGAATGGCAGGGACTATGGCTACACCTTC | CASSLANGRDYGYTF
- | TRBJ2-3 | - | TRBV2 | TGTGCCAGCAGTGAATGGCGGAGTAGCACAGATACGCAGTATTTT | CASSEWRSSTDTQYF
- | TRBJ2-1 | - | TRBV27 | TGTGCCAGCAGTTTCCCAGGTCTCGACTACAATGAGCAGTTCTTC | CASSFPGLDYNEQFF
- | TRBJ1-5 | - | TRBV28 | TGTGCCAGCACCTGGGGGGTGAGCAATCAGCCCCAGCATTTT | CASTWGVSNQPQHF
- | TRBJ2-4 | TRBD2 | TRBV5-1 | TGCGCCAGCAGCTTGGAGGGACTAGCGTCCCCCATTCAGTACTTC | CASSLEGLASPIQYF
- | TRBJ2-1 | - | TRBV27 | TGTGCCAGCAGTTTCCCGGGACTGGAGTACAATGAGCAGTTCTTC | CASSFPGLEYNEQFF
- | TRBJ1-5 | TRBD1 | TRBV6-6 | TGTGCCAGCAGCCAGGGGGCTCTTCAGCCCCAGCATTTT | CASSQGALQPQHF
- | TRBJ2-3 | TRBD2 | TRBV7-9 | TGTGCCAGCAGCTTACTCGACGTCGGGGGGGCAGTGTATTTT | CASSLLDVGGAVYF
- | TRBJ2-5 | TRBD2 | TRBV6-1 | TGTGCCAGCAGTGTTTTGCTAGCGGGGGCAGGGGAGACCCAGTACTTC | CASSVLLAGAGETQYF
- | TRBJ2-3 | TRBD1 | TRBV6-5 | TGTGCCAGCAGTGCCCGACAGGGGGAAGATACGCAGTATTTT | CASSARQGEDTQYF
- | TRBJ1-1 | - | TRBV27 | TGTGCCAGCAGTTTAAAGGCCCTGAACACTGAAGCTTTCTTT | CASSLKALNTEAFF
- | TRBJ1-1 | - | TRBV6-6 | TGTGCCAGCAGTGGAGGACAACCCCTGGAAGCTTTCTTT | CASSGGQPLEAFF
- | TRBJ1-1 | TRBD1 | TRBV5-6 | TGTGCCAGCAGCCCAACGGGACAGGGGGAGTGGGGAGCTTTCTTT | CASSPTGQGEWGAFF
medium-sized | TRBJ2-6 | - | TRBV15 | TGTGCCACCACTGTCCGTGCCTCTGGGGCCAACGTCCTGACTTTC | CATTVRASGANVLTF
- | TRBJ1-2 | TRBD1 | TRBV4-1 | TGCGCCAGCAGCCAAGAAGACAGGGGTGGCTATGGCTACACCTTC | CASSQEDRGGYGYTF
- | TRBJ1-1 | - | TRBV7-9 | TGTGCCAGCATCCACGTGGGGGGCGCAGAAGCTTTCTTT | CASIHVGGAEAFF
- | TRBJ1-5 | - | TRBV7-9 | TGTGCCAGCAGCTTAGGGGATTTGAAGCCCCAGCATTTT | CASSLGDLKPQHF
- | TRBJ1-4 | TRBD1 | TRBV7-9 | TGTGCCAGCAGCCCAGCTTGGACAGGGGGGAAGGAACTGTTTTTT | CASSPAWTGGKELFF